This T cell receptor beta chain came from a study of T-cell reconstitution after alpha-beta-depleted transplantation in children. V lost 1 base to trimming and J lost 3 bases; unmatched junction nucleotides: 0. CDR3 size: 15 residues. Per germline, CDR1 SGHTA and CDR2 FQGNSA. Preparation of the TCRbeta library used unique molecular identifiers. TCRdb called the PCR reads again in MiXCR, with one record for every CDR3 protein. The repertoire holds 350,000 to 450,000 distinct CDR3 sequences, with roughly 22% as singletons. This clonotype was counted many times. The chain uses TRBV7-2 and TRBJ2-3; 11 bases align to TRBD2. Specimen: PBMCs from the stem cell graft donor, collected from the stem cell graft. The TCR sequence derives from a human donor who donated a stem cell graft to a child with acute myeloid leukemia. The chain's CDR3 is CASSLVAGGTDTQYF. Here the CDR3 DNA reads TGTGCCAGCAGCTTAGTAGCGGGAGGGACAGATACGCAGTATTTT.